One sample yielded the 9 T cell receptor beta chains listed below, sequenced in a study of beta chain features in type 1 diabetes. Every bit of the isolated RNA underwent reverse transcription, so sequencing read expressed TCRB transcripts. Profiling relied on immunoSEQ multiplex PCR, and the TCRdb table lists in-frame clones only, not all of them. The data hold 300,000 to 400,000 clones, with 9.5% to 11% observed a single time. Sample: naive CD4+ T cells from blood. The source is a woman in her 30s in good health.

This clone occurred a few times. The chain couples TRBV4-2 to TRBJ2-2; 7 bases line up with TRBD1. Looked up from germline, CDR1 is LGHNA and CDR2 is YNFKEQ. The trim removed 2 bases at V and 0 bases at J, leaving 6 bases unmatched. CDR3 length: 17 amino acids. The CDR3 DNA follows: TGTGCCAGCAGCCAACGAGGGACAGCCGCGAACACCGGGGAGCTGTTTTTT. Its protein product is CASSQRGTAANTGELFF.

The chain couples TRBV9 to TRBJ2-1, with TRBD2 identical over 13 bases. With 2 bases clipped from V and 10 bases from J, the junction kept 9 bases outside the gene matches. The germline V gene has CDR1 SGDLS and CDR2 YYNGEE. The CDR3 has 16 residues. The CDR3 sequence: CASSVLGLAGMGEQFF. CDR3 nucleotide sequence: TGTGCCAGCAGCGTTCTGGGACTAGCGGGAATGGGGGAGCAGTTCTTC.

This clone was counted a few times. The chain has TRBV28 and TRBJ2-5; possibly TRBD1 for D (7 bases). The CDR3 covers 14 residues. V shed 5 bases and J shed 5 bases, with 15 bases lying between them. Per the germline V gene, CDR1 is MDHEN and CDR2 is SYDVKM. The CDR3 is CASSNGGQTETQYF. CDR3 DNA: TGTGCCAGCAGTAACGGGGGACAGACGGAGACCCAGTACTTC.

The gene calls are TRBV9 and TRBJ2-1; D remains ambiguous. This CDR3 has 13 amino acids. CDR1 SGDLS and CDR2 YYNGEE come from the germline V gene. V was clipped by 3 bases and J by 10 bases, with 14 bases between them. Here the CDR3 DNA reads TGTGCCAGCAGCGCTGGGTTGGCAGGAGAGCAGTTCTTC. This translates into CASSAGLAGEQFF. Filled out from reference TRBV9 and TRBJ2-1, the complete variable domain reads DSGVTQTPKHLITATGQRVTLRCSPRSGDLSVYWYQQSLDQGLQFLIQYYNGEERAKGNILERFSAQQFPDLHSELNLSSLELGDSALYFCASSAGLAGEQFFGPGTRLTVL.

The rearrangement joins TRBV6-1 to TRBJ2-1; weak D call: TRBD1 (6 bases). The V gene lost 7 bases and the J gene lost 13 bases, with 14 bases spanning the gap. CDR1 is MNHNS, CDR2 SASEGT, per germline. The CDR3 runs 11 residues. The CDR3 bases are TGTGCCAGCACTCACCGGGACATCCAGTTCTTC. Translating it yields CASTHRDIQFF.

The V call is TRBV18, the J call TRBJ2-3; D not certain. Germline CDR1 is KGHSH and CDR2 is LQKENI. The CDR3 has 13 amino acids. V was cut by 5 bases and J by 3 bases, with 9 bases left in between. CDR3 coding DNA: TGTGCCAGCTCAGAGATCTGGACAGATACGCAGTATTTT. This encodes CASSEIWTDTQYF.

This rearrangement joins TRBV5-1 to TRBJ1-1; D is unresolved. CDR3 length: 15 residues. Trimming removed 0 bases at V and 1 base at J, with 10 bases between. Germline CDR1 and CDR2: SGHRS and YFSETQ. The CDR3 loop is CASSLVVTKNTEAFF. CDR3 sequence (DNA): TGCGCCAGCAGCTTGGTGGTGACAAAGAACACTGAAGCTTTCTTT.

The chain recombines TRBV7-8 with TRBJ1-1; 8 nucleotides line up with TRBD1. Trimming took 2 bases from V and 6 from J; bases not matched to a gene: 5. This CDR3 region has 14 residues. Looked up from germline, CDR1 is SGHVS and CDR2 is FQNEAQ. The CDR3 region has the DNA TGTGCCAGCAGCTTAACAGGGGGGAGGGCTGAAGCTTTCTTT. It codes for CASSLTGGRAEAFF.

The sample holds a few counts of this clone. The rearrangement uses TRBV27 and TRBJ2-7, with 7 bases identical to TRBD1. The CDR3 extends over 15 amino acids. The germline CDR1 and CDR2 sequences are MNHEY and SMNVEV (reference sequence). J was trimmed by 0 bases and V by 4 bases; bases with no gene match: 6. The CDR3 reads CASSSGQPGSYEQYF. As DNA, the CDR3 is TGTGCCAGCAGTTCGGGACAGCCCGGCTCCTACGAGCAGTACTTC.